This TCR beta chain stems from a study of CD4+ T cells in melanoma. Study observations and caveats: Neoantigen-specific CD4+ T cells in melanoma reportedly had diverse differentiation states.

A note on this clone: What it binds is unknown.

From germline, CDR1 is SGHNT and CDR2 YYREEE (reference sequence). The CDR3 consists of 14 residues. V was trimmed by 2 bases and J by 6 bases, leaving 15 bases between them. Assay used: immunoSEQ multiplex PCR; TCRdb lists only in-frame clones, some missing. Of fewer than 20,000 clones in the sample, approximately 76% were seen once. The J gene is TRBJ2-7, the V gene TRBV5-4; tentatively, D is TRBD2 (6 bases). Sequencing input: cells from a culture (not recorded whether cultured in vitro). The clonotype was recovered from a human donor with melanoma. CDR3 in amino acids: CASSFPDTGLEQYF. The CDR3 bases are TGTGCCAGCAGCTTCCCTGACACGGGACTCGAGCAGTACTTC.